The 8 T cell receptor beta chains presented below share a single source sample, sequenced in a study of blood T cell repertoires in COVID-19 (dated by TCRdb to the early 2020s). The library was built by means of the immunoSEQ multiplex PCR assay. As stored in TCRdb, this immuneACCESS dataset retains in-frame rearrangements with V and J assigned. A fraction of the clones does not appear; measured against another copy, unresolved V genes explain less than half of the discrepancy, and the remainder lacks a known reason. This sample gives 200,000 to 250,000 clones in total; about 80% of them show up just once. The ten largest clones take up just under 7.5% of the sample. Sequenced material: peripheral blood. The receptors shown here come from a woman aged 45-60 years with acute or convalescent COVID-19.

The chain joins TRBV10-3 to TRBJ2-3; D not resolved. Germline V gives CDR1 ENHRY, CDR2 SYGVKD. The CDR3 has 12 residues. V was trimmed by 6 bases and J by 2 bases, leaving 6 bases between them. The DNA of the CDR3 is TGTGCCATCAGACAAGACACAGATACGCAGTATTTT. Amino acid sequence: CAIRQDTDTQYF.

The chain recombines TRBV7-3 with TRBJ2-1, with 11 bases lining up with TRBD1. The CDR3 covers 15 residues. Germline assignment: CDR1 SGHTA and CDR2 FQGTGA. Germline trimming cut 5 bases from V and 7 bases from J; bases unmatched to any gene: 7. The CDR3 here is CASSPGTGGRNEQFF. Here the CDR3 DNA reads TGTGCCAGCAGCCCGGGGACAGGGGGTCGGAATGAGCAGTTCTTC.

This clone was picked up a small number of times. Written as DNA, the CDR3 is TGTGCCAGCAGGGTGACAGGGCACAGCTCCTACGAGCAGTACTTC. It translates to CASRVTGHSSYEQYF. The rearrangement links TRBV28 to TRBJ2-7, with 7 bases aligning to TRBD1. After removal of 6 bases from V and 0 bases from J, the junction contained 8 bases not matched to a gene. CDR1 is MDHEN and CDR2 is SYDVKM in the germline V gene. The CDR3 has 15 amino acids.

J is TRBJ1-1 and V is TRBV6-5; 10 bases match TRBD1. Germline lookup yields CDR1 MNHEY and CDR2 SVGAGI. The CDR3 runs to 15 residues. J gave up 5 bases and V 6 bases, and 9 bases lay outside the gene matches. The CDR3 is CASRVGGTGVTEAFF. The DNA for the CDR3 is TGTGCCAGCAGAGTCGGGGGGACAGGGGTTACTGAAGCTTTCTTT.

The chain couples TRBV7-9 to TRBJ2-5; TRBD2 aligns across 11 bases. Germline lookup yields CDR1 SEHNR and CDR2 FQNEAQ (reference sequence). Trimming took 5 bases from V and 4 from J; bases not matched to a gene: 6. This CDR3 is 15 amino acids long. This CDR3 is CASSQDLAGGETQYF. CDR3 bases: TGTGCCAGCAGCCAGGACCTAGCGGGAGGAGAGACCCAGTACTTC.

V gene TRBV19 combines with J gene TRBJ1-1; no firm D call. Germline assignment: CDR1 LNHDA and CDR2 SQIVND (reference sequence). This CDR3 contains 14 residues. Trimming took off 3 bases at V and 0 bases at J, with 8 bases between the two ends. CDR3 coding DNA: TGTGCCAGTAGTATCAACAGTGTGAACACTGAAGCTTTCTTT. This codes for CASSINSVNTEAFF.

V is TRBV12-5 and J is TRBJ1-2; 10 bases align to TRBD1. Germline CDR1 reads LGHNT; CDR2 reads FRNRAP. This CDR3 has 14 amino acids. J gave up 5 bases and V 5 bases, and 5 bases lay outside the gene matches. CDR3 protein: CASGPRTGGYGYTF. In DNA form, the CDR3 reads TGTGCTAGTGGTCCCCGGACAGGGGGGTATGGCTACACCTTC.

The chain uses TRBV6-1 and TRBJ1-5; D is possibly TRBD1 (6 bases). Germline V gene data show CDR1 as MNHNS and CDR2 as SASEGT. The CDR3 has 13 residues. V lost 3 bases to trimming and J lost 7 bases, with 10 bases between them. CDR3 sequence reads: CASSDRGHQPQHF. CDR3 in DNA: TGTGCCAGCAGTGACAGGGGCCACCAGCCCCAGCATTTT.